The sequence of this T cell receptor beta chain was determined in a study of beta chain features in type 1 diabetes. Study-level findings and limits: The naive, central memory and Treg TCRB repertoires showed an apparent similarity that was greater among patients than among healthy donors. More deletions and fewer insertions at VDJ junctions were seen in type 1 diabetes patients.

V lost 3 bases and J lost 4; bases outside the gene matches: 9. The V gene's germline CDR1 is GTSNPN and CDR2 SVGIG (reference sequence). The CDR3 is made up of 14 amino acids. Worth noting for this clone: Its target is not known.

A CD45RO/CCR7/CD25/CD127/CD95/CD27 panel sorted naive, central memory, regulatory and stem cell-like memory CD4+ cells. Expressed TCRB transcripts were sequenced because the entire RNA isolate underwent reverse transcription. Repertoires were generated with immunoSEQ multiplex PCR, while TCRdb's copy carries only in-frame clones and drops some. This sample carries around 450,000 clones, 11% of them seen once, and the ten largest clones take less than 0.06%. Sequencing was performed on naive CD4+ T cells from blood. V and J are TRBV30 and TRBJ2-7; 7 nucleotides match TRBD1. This TCR was sampled from a woman in her late teens or twenties in good health. The CDR3 region is CAWSGRTGVYEQYF. The CDR3 DNA is TGTGCCTGGAGCGGTCGGACAGGCGTTTACGAGCAGTACTTC.